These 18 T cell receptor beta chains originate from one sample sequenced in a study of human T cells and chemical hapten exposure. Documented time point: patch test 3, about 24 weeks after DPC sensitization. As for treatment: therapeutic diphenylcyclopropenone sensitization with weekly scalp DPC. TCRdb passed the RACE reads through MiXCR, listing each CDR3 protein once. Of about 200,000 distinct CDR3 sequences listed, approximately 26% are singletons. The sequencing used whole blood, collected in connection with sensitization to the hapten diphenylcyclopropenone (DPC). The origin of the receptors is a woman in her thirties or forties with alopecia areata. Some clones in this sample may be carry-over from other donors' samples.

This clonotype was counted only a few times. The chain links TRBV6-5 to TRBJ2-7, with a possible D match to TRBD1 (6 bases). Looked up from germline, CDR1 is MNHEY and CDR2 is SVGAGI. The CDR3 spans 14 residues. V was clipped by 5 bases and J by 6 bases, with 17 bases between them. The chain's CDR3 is CASSTVQGWAEQYF. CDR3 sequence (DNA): TGTGCCAGCAGTACAGTACAGGGTTGGGCCGAGCAGTACTTC.

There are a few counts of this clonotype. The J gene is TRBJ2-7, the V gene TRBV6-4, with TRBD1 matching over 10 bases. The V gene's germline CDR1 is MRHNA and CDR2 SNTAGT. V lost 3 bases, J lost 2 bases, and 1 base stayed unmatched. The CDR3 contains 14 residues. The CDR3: CASSETGGPYEQYF. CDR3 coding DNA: TGTGCCAGCAGTGAGACAGGGGGCCCCTACGAGCAGTACTTC.

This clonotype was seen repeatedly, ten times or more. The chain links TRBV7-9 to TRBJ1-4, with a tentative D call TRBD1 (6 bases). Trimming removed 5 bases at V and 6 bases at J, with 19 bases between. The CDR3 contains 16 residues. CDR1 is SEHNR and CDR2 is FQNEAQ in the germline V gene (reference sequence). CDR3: CASSRMEGGFYEKLFF. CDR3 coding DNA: TGTGCCAGCAGCCGAATGGAGGGGGGATTTTATGAAAAACTGTTTTTT. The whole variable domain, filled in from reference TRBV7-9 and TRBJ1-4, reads DTGVSQNPRHKITKRGQNVTFRCDPISEHNRLYWYRQTLGQGPEFLTYFQNEAQLEKSRLLSDRFSAERPKGSFSTLEIQRTEQGDSAMYLCASSRMEGGFYEKLFFGSGTQLSVL.

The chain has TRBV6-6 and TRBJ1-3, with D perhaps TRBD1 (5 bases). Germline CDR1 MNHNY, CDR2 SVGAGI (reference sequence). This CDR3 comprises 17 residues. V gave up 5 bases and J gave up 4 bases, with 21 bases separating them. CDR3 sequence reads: CASSEMGRLFGGNTIYF. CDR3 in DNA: TGTGCCAGCAGTGAAATGGGACGGCTCTTCGGCGGAAACACCATATATTTT.

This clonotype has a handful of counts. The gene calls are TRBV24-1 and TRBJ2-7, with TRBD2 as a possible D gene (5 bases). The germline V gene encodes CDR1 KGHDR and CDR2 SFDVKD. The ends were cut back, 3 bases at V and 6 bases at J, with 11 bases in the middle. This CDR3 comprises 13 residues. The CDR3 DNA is TGTGCCACCAGTGATCGGGGATCCCGCGAGCAGTACTTC. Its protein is CATSDRGSREQYF.

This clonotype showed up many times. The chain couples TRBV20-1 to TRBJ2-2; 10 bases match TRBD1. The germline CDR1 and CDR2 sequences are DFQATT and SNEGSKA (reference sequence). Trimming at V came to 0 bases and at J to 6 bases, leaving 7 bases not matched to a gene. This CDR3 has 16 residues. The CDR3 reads CSARDGGQGKAGELFF. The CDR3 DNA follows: TGCAGTGCTAGAGATGGGGGACAGGGGAAGGCCGGGGAGCTGTTTTTT.

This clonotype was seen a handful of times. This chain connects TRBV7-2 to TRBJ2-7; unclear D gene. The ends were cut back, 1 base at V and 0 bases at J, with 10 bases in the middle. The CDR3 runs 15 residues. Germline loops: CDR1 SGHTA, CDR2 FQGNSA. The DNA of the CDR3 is TGTGCCAGCAGCTTAGACCCGATAAGCTCCTACGAGCAGTACTTC. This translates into CASSLDPISSYEQYF.

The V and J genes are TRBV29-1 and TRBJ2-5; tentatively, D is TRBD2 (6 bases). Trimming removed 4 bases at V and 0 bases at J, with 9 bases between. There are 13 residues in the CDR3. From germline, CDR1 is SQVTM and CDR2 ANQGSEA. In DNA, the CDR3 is TGCAGCGTTGTATTAGCGGACCAAGAGACCCAGTACTTC. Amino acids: CSVVLADQETQYF.

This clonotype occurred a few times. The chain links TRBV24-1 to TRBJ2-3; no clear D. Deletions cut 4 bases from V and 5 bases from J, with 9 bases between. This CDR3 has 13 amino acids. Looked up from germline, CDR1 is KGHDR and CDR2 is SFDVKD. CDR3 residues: CATSDAEGDTQYF. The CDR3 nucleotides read TGTGCCACCAGTGACGCAGAAGGAGATACGCAGTATTTT.

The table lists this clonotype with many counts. The CDR3, as DNA: TGTGCCAGCAGCTCGGGCGGGTACAATGAGCAGTTCTTC. As protein: CASSSGGYNEQFF. The gene calls are TRBV9 and TRBJ2-1, with D maybe TRBD2 (5 bases). Germline loops: CDR1 SGDLS, CDR2 YYNGEE. The CDR3 is 13 residues long. Trimming left V 4 bases short and J 4 bases short, with 9 bases between.

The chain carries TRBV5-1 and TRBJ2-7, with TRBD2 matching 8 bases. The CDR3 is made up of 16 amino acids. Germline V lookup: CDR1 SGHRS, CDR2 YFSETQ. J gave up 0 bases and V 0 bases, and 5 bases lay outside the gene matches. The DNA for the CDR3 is TGCGCCAGCAGCTTGGATCCAGCGGGGGTCTCCTACGAGCAGTACTTC. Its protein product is CASSLDPAGVSYEQYF.

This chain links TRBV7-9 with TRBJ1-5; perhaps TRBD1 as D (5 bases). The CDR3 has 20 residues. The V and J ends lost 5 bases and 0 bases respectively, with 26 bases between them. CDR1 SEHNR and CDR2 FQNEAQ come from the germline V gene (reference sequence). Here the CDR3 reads CASSGGSGHFPQYSNQPQHF. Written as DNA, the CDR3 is TGTGCCAGCAGCGGCGGTTCAGGACACTTCCCCCAATATAGCAATCAGCCCCAGCATTTT.

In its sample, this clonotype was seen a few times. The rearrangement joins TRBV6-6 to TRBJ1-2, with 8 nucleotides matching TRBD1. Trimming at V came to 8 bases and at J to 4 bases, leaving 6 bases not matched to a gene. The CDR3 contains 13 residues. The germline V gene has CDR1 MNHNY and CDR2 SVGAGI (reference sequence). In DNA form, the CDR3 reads TGTGCCAGCGGTGAACAGGGGGGCTATGGCTACACCTTC. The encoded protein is CASGEQGGYGYTF.

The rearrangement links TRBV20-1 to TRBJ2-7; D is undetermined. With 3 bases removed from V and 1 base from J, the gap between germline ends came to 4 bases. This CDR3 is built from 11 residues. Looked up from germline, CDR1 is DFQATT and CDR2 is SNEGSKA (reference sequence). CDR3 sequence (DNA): TGCAGTGCTAGTATTTCCTACGAGCAGTACTTC. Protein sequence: CSASISYEQYF.

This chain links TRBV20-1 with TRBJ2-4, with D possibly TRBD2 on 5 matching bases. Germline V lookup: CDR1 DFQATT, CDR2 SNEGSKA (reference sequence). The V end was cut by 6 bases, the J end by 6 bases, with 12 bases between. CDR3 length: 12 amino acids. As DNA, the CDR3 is TGCAGTGCGGAGGCGTCAGCAAACATTCAGTACTTC. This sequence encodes CSAEASANIQYF.

The CDR3 DNA is TGTGCCATCAGTGAGTCAGGGAGCTCTGGAAACACCATATATTTT. Translating gives CAISESGSSGNTIYF. This chain uses TRBV10-3 with TRBJ1-3; D not resolved. Trimming removed 0 bases at V and 0 bases at J, with 6 bases between. The CDR3 consists of 15 residues. The germline CDR1 and CDR2 sequences are ENHRY and SYGVKD.

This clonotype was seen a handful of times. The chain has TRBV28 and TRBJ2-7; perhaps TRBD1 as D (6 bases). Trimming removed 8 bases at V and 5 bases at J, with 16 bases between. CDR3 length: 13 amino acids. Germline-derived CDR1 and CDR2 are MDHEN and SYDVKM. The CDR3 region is CASLGHPRNEQYF. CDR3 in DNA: TGTGCCAGCTTGGGACACCCTCGGAACGAGCAGTACTTC.

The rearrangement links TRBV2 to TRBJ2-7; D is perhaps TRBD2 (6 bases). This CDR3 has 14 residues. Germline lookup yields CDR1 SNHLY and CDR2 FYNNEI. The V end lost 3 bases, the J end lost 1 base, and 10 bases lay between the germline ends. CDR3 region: CASSEYGTSYEQYF. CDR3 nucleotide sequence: TGTGCCAGCAGTGAGTACGGGACTTCCTACGAGCAGTACTTC.